These T cell receptor beta chains were read from a single sample in a study of shared clonotypes between healthy human individuals. Profiled with immunoSEQ multiplex PCR; TCRdb holds only in-frame clones, not every one. Found here are fewer than 650,000 clones, 70% to 80% of them singletons; the top ten hold around 13%. Specimen: PBMCs. Every receptor here comes from a woman aged 40 to 55 in good health. Some clones in this sample may be carry-over from other donors' samples. Both conserved end residues are part of each CDR3. A D gene is named only where the DNA matches it firmly. Clone size is stated in some rows and not others, as once, few, many or a class when expanded.

TRBJ2-5,TRBV28,-,-,CASSFGGTETQYF,TGTGCCAGCAGTTTCGGGGGTACGGAGACCCAGTACTTC
TRBJ1-1,TRBV7-3,many,-,CASSLTGGPGTEAFF,TGTGCCAGCAGCTTAACGGGGGGTCCGGGCACTGAAGCTTTCTTT
TRBJ2-2,TRBV2,-,TRBD1,CASSGQGAYTGELFF,TGTGCCAGCAGTGGACAGGGGGCATATACCGGGGAGCTGTTTTTT
TRBJ1-4,TRBV7-6,-,-,CASSRDLGEKLFF,TGTGCCAGCAGCCGGGACCTGGGAGAAAAACTGTTTTTT
TRBJ1-6,TRBV25-1,once,TRBD1,CASSDQKTGFYSPLHF,TGTGCCAGCAGTGACCAGAAGACAGGGTTTTATTCACCCCTCCACTTT
TRBJ1-2,TRBV7-2,-,-,CASSLVPDRGYTF,TGTGCCAGCAGCTTAGTACCAGATCGGGGCTACACCTTC
TRBJ2-5,TRBV9,-,TRBD2,CASSVVGSGSGETQYF,TGTGCCAGCAGCGTAGTGGGTAGCGGGAGCGGAGAGACCCAGTACTTC
TRBJ2-5,TRBV20-1,once,-,CSADTVETQYF,TGCAGTGCTGATACTGTTGAGACCCAGTACTTC
TRBJ2-3,TRBV9,-,-,CASGGGLTDTQYF,TGTGCCAGCGGTGGCGGGCTCACAGATACGCAGTATTTT
TRBJ2-7,TRBV11-2,-,-,CASSLVRGSYEQYF,TGTGCCAGCAGCTTGGTCCGGGGATCCTACGAGCAGTACTTC
TRBJ2-6,TRBV11-1,few,TRBD1,CASCPGTGYSGANVLTF,TGTGCCAGCTGCCCGGGGACAGGGTACTCTGGGGCCAACGTCCTGACTTTC
TRBJ2-5,TRBV19,-,-,CASSSGVQETQYF,TGTGCCAGTAGTTCCGGTGTACAAGAGACCCAGTACTTC
TRBJ2-3,TRBV15,many,-,CATSRGGIGDTQYF,TGTGCCACCAGCAGAGGAGGTATAGGAGATACGCAGTATTTT
TRBJ2-6,TRBV30,-,-,CAWSAGANVLTF,TGTGCCTGGAGTGCTGGGGCCAACGTCCTGACTTTC
TRBJ2-3,TRBV28,-,-,CASGGGGDTQYF,TGTGCCAGCGGGGGCGGGGGAGATACGCAGTATTTT
TRBJ1-6,TRBV7-9,few,TRBD1,CASSFGQGNNSPLHF,TGTGCCAGCAGCTTCGGACAGGGGAATAATTCACCCCTCCACTTT
TRBJ2-5,TRBV7-8,few,TRBD2,CASSFSGRAWETQYF,TGTGCCAGCAGCTTTAGCGGGAGGGCCTGGGAGACCCAGTACTTC
TRBJ2-7,TRBV7-2,-,TRBD1,CASSSGGQYEQYF,TGTGCCAGCAGCTCAGGGGGACAATACGAGCAGTACTTC
TRBJ2-2,TRBV6-5,-,TRBD2,CASSYSGLAGSGELFF,TGTGCCAGCAGTTACTCGGGACTAGCGGGGTCCGGGGAGCTGTTTTTT
TRBJ2-1,TRBV30,-,-,CAWSGGPLSYNEQFF,TGTGCCTGGAGTGGGGGGCCTTTATCCTACAATGAGCAGTTCTTC
TRBJ2-2,TRBV7-2,-,-,CASSLDRTGELFF,TGTGCCAGCAGCTTAGACCGAACCGGGGAGCTGTTTTTT
TRBJ2-7,TRBV18,few,-,CASSPMTGDEQYF,TGTGCCAGCTCACCCATGACAGGAGACGAGCAGTACTTC
TRBJ2-6,TRBV7-9,-,-,CASSRAGGAGANVLTF,TGTGCCAGCAGCCGCGCCGGAGGGGCCGGGGCCAACGTCCTGACTTTC
TRBJ1-6,TRBV6-1,-,-,CASSERQFYNSPLHF,TGTGCCAGCAGTGAAAGACAGTTTTATAATTCACCCCTCCACTTT
TRBJ2-3,TRBV11-2,-,TRBD2,CASSLAPGLAGVTDTQYF,TGTGCCAGCAGCTTAGCACCGGGACTAGCGGGAGTAACAGATACGCAGTATTTT
TRBJ2-3,TRBV4-2,many,TRBD2,CASSQGVAGGGDTQYF,TGTGCCAGCAGCCAAGGGGTAGCGGGAGGCGGCGATACGCAGTATTTT
TRBJ2-5,TRBV10-3,-,-,CAISDEPVGGKKQETQYF,TGTGCCATCAGCGACGAACCCGTCGGAGGGAAGAAACAAGAGACCCAGTACTTC
TRBJ2-5,TRBV6-1,many,TRBD2,CASSGAGEEYGETQYF,TGTGCCAGCAGTGGGGCGGGAGAAGAGTACGGGGAGACCCAGTACTTC
TRBJ1-5,TRBV19,-,-,CASSMMDAGNQPQHF,TGTGCCAGTAGTATGATGGACGCCGGCAATCAGCCCCAGCATTTT
TRBJ2-4,TRBV7-8,-,TRBD2,CASSPWTSEDIQYF,TGTGCCAGCAGCCCCTGGACTAGTGAAGACATTCAGTACTTC
TRBJ1-4,TRBV4-1,once,-,CASSQHPPPGVEKLFF,TGCGCCAGCAGCCAACACCCGCCCCCAGGTGTCGAAAAACTGTTTTTT
TRBJ2-7,TRBV14,-,TRBD2,CASSQRGTSDEQYF,TGTGCCAGCAGCCAGAGGGGGACTAGCGACGAGCAGTACTTC
TRBJ1-4,TRBV7-9,-,TRBD1,CASSSTGDLEKLFF,TGTGCCAGCAGCTCGACAGGGGATCTTGAAAAACTGTTTTTT